The 27 T cell receptor beta chains in this list originate from one sample, sequenced in a study of OX40 agonist ivuxolimab in advanced cancers. Profiling relied on immunoSEQ multiplex PCR, and the TCRdb table lists in-frame clones only, not all of them. Seen here are about 130,000 clones, about nine tenths observed once, and the top ten hold 0.85% to 1.4%. The sample was CD4+ or CD8+ T cells sorted from blood, taken in a trial of the OX40 agonist ivuxolimab. The source is an adult with an advanced solid tumor such as melanoma, head and neck, liver or kidney cancer.

The chain uses TRBV5-8 and TRBJ1-2, with 8 bases matching TRBD1. V was pared by 2 bases and J by 3 bases, with 6 bases of the junction left unmatched. The CDR3 runs 15 residues. Looked up from germline, CDR1 is SGHTS and CDR2 is YDEGEE. The CDR3: CASSLSVTGDYGYTF. CDR3 sequence (DNA): TGTGCCAGCAGCTTAAGCGTGACAGGGGACTATGGCTACACCTTC. Full variable domain (outside the CDR3, taken from reference TRBV5-8 and TRBJ1-2): EAGVTQSPTHLIKTRGQQATLRCSPISGHTSVYWYQQALGLGLQFLLWYDEGEERNRGNFPPRFSGRQFPNYSSELNVNALELEDSALYLCASSLSVTGDYGYTFGSGTRLTVV.

The chain joins TRBV7-2 to TRBJ2-5, with TRBD1 matching over 8 bases. V shed 2 bases, J shed 4 bases, and the junction held 6 bases outside the gene matches. CDR3 length: 15 amino acids. The V gene's germline CDR1 is SGHTA and CDR2 FQGNSA. The CDR3 reads CASSLNQGAGETQYF. Written as DNA, the CDR3 is TGTGCCAGCAGCTTAAACCAGGGGGCTGGAGAGACCCAGTACTTC.

This chain joins TRBV28 and TRBJ2-3; D might be TRBD2 (6 bases). Trimming cost V 7 bases and J 1 base, with 12 bases left between them. There are 14 residues in the CDR3. Germline CDR1 is MDHEN and CDR2 is SYDVKM. In DNA form, the CDR3 reads TGTGCCAGCATGGTGGGAGGAGGCACAGATACGCAGTATTTT. Amino acid sequence: CASMVGGGTDTQYF.

The chain joins TRBV2 to TRBJ1-1; D not resolved. Germline values: CDR1 SNHLY, CDR2 FYNNEI. CDR3 length: 16 residues. V was shortened by 3 bases and J by 4 bases, with 18 bases between the two germline ends. The CDR3: CASSERMVLVSTEAFF. The CDR3 coding sequence is TGTGCCAGCAGTGAGCGAATGGTCTTGGTGAGCACTGAAGCTTTCTTT.

This chain connects TRBV25-1 to TRBJ1-1; possible D gene TRBD1, 5 bases. V lost 3 bases to trimming and J lost 4 bases, with 15 bases between them. The CDR3 is 15 amino acids. Germline V gene data show CDR1 as MGHDK and CDR2 as SYGVNS. CDR3 residues: CASSEWTTIRTEAFF. The CDR3 region has the DNA TGTGCCAGCAGTGAGTGGACAACTATACGCACTGAAGCTTTCTTT. The full variable domain, in which reference TRBV25-1 and TRBJ1-1 provide the parts outside the CDR3, is EADIYQTPRYLVIGTGKKITLECSQTMGHDKMYWYQQDPGMELHLIHYSYGVNSTEKGDLSSESTVSRIRTEHFPLTLESARPSHTSQYLCASSEWTTIRTEAFFGQGTRLTVV.

This clone occurred once. The V call is TRBV7-3, the J call TRBJ2-1; a weak D match, TRBD2 (6 bases). CDR3 size: 14 residues. Trimming pared 2 bases from V and 7 bases from J, leaving 12 bases between. The germline V gene has CDR1 SGHTA and CDR2 FQGTGA. The CDR3 loop reads CASSLLGGRNEQFF. The CDR3, as DNA: TGTGCCAGCAGCTTATTGGGAGGTCGGAATGAGCAGTTCTTC.

The chain uses TRBV19 and TRBJ2-2, with 15 bases identical to TRBD2. Germline CDR1 is LNHDA and CDR2 is SQIVND (reference sequence). The junction had 6 bases not matched to a gene; V was cut back by 6 bases and J by 7 bases. The length of the CDR3 is 16 residues. The CDR3, as DNA: TGTGCCAGTAGGACCGGACTAGCGGGAGGGTTCGGGGAGCTGTTTTTT. It specifies CASRTGLAGGFGELFF.

The V call is TRBV28, the J call TRBJ1-2, with 8 bases lining up with TRBD1. The ends lost 8 bases at V and 7 bases at J; junction bases unmatched: 12. The CDR3 has 14 amino acids. Germline CDR1 reads MDHEN; CDR2 reads SYDVKM. As DNA, the CDR3 is TGTGCCAGCCGCTACCCACAGGGGGTAGGTGGCTACACCTTC. This sequence encodes CASRYPQGVGGYTF.

The V and J genes are TRBV7-9 and TRBJ1-1; unclear D gene. The CDR3 is made up of 13 amino acids. In germline, CDR1 is SEHNR, CDR2 FQNEAQ (reference sequence). V dropped 8 bases and J dropped 1 base, with 11 bases sitting between them. The CDR3 protein is CASRAQENTEAFF. In nucleotides, the CDR3 is TGTGCCAGCCGGGCCCAGGAGAACACTGAAGCTTTCTTT.

The CDR3: CASSLGGVGGRDYGYTF. CDR3 sequence (DNA): TGTGCCAGCAGCTTGGGCGGAGTAGGGGGGCGCGACTATGGCTACACCTTC. The rearrangement uses TRBV5-6 and TRBJ1-2, with D possibly matching TRBD1 (6 bases). Germline CDR1 and CDR2: SGHDT and YYEEEE. The CDR3 length is 17 residues. V lost 0 bases and J 3 bases, leaving 18 bases between the germline ends.

V and J are TRBV9 and TRBJ2-5, with D maybe TRBD2 (5 bases). Germline V gene sequence: CDR1 SGDLS, CDR2 YYNGEE. V was pared by 3 bases and J by 2 bases, with 14 bases between. This CDR3 is built from 15 residues. The DNA of the CDR3 is TGTGCCAGCAGCGAGGCCTTGCGGGTTCAAGAGACCCAGTACTTC. The encoded protein is CASSEALRVQETQYF.

This clone occurred a few times. DNA of the CDR3: TGCGCCAGCAGTGAAGGATCGGTCCCCTACGAGCAGTACTTC. Translation gives CASSEGSVPYEQYF. The chain employs TRBV10-1 and TRBJ2-7; D call uncertain. The CDR3 has 14 residues. V dropped 3 bases and J dropped 2 bases, with 11 bases sitting between them. Germline V gene data show CDR1 as WNHNN and CDR2 as SYGVQD (reference sequence).

This chain joins TRBV7-9 and TRBJ1-1, with a tentative D call TRBD1 (5 bases). Germline values: CDR1 SEHNR, CDR2 FQNEAQ (reference sequence). The CDR3 has 15 residues. With 1 base removed from V and 1 base from J, the gap between germline ends came to 10 bases. CDR3: CASSLVETANTEAFF. The CDR3 nucleotides read TGTGCCAGCAGCTTAGTCGAGACAGCGAACACTGAAGCTTTCTTT.

This chain joins TRBV29-1 and TRBJ2-1; D is unresolved. The germline CDR1 and CDR2 sequences are SQVTM and ANQGSEA. The CDR3 spans 14 residues. The V end lost 5 bases, the J end lost 5 bases, and 16 bases lay between the germline ends. The CDR3 region is CSVPASPRHNEQFF. The CDR3 coding sequence is TGCAGCGTTCCGGCCTCCCCGAGGCACAATGAGCAGTTCTTC.

This sequence joins TRBV19 and TRBJ2-1; possible D gene TRBD2, 6 bases. The V end was cut by 7 bases, the J end by 0 bases, with 19 bases between. From germline, CDR1 is LNHDA and CDR2 SQIVND (reference sequence). This CDR3 spans 17 amino acids. This CDR3 is CASKPLKAGSSYNEQFF. The DNA for the CDR3 is TGTGCCAGTAAACCTCTTAAAGCGGGTAGCTCCTACAATGAGCAGTTCTTC.

The chain employs TRBV5-1 and TRBJ2-4, with 7 bases that match TRBD2. Germline CDR1 is SGHRS and CDR2 is YFSETQ. This CDR3 comprises 18 residues. Trimming cost V 2 bases and J 0 bases; bases outside gene matches: 11. This chain's CDR3 is CASSLPLGGGLAKNIQYF. CDR3 DNA: TGCGCCAGCAGCTTACCCTTAGGCGGGGGACTAGCCAAAAACATTCAGTACTTC.

The chain links TRBV4-1 to TRBJ2-1; D not resolved. Deletions cut 4 bases from V and 4 bases from J, with 11 bases between. This CDR3 spans 14 amino acids. Germline V gives CDR1 MGHRA, CDR2 YSYEKL. Written as DNA, the CDR3 is TGCGCCAGCAGCCTACGGACCCTATACAATGAGCAGTTCTTC. This sequence encodes CASSLRTLYNEQFF.

The chain has TRBV7-2 and TRBJ1-2, with 8 bases that match TRBD1. This CDR3 region has 13 residues. Germline V gene lookup returns CDR1 SGHTA and CDR2 FQGNSA. CDR3 loop: CATQTGDNYGYTF. Written as DNA, the CDR3 is TGTGCGACCCAGACAGGGGATAACTATGGCTACACCTTC.

A note on this clone: Other DNA sequences in this sample translate to the same CDR3. The CDR3 sequence is CASSLAGSQETQYF. The DNA for the CDR3 is TGTGCCAGCAGCTTAGCTGGTAGCCAAGAGACCCAGTACTTC. The rearrangement links TRBV7-9 to TRBJ2-5; D remains ambiguous. This CDR3 region has 14 residues. Trimming pared 0 bases from V and 1 base from J, leaving 6 bases between. Per the germline V gene, CDR1 is SEHNR and CDR2 is FQNEAQ (reference sequence).

This chain joins TRBV12-5 and TRBJ2-7, with a weak D call TRBD2 (5 bases). CDR3 length: 12 residues. Germline loops: CDR1 LGHNT, CDR2 FRNRAP. V was shortened by 8 bases and J by 0 bases, with 8 bases between the two germline ends. The CDR3 coding sequence is TGTGCTAGTTCGGGGATCTCCTACGAGCAGTACTTC. Protein product: CASSGISYEQYF.

V gene TRBV5-4 combines with J gene TRBJ2-2, with a possible D match to TRBD1 (6 bases). Trimming cost V 0 bases and J 6 bases, with 9 bases left between them. There are 14 residues in the CDR3. Looked up from germline, CDR1 is SGHNT and CDR2 is YYREEE (reference sequence). The CDR3 spells CASSLARGSGELFF. The DNA of the CDR3 is TGTGCCAGCAGCTTGGCCAGGGGATCCGGGGAGCTGTTTTTT.

The genes are TRBV14 and TRBJ1-1; 9 bases agree with TRBD1. Germline V CDR1 and CDR2: SGHDN, FVKESK. There are 14 residues in the CDR3. With V trimmed by 3 bases and J by 3 bases, 2 bases remained unmatched. The CDR3 region has the DNA TGTGCCAGCAGCCAGGACAGGGGCGACACTGAAGCTTTCTTT. It yields the protein CASSQDRGDTEAFF.

With regard to this clone: Other DNA variants within this sample encode the same CDR3. The chain has TRBV5-1 and TRBJ1-1; D gene uncertain. CDR1 is SGHRS, CDR2 YFSETQ, per germline. This CDR3 contains 14 residues. The V end lost 0 bases, the J end lost 0 bases, and 6 bases lay between the germline ends. CDR3 sequence: CASSLDPVNTEAFF. The CDR3 DNA sequence: TGCGCCAGCAGCTTGGACCCTGTGAACACTGAAGCTTTCTTT.

This clone was observed a single time. The genes are TRBV7-8 and TRBJ2-2; TRBD2 matches at 15 bases. The CDR3 runs to 18 residues. Germline-derived CDR1 and CDR2 are SGHVS and FQNEAQ. J lost 5 bases, V lost 5 bases, and 9 bases had no gene match. The CDR3 DNA follows: TGTGCCAGCAGCCCGGGACTAGCGGGAGGACCGGGGACCGGGGAGCTGTTTTTT. Protein: CASSPGLAGGPGTGELFF.

The chain carries TRBV7-2 and TRBJ2-2; 9 nucleotides line up with TRBD1. The germline CDR1 and CDR2 sequences are SGHTA and FQGNSA. The CDR3 is 15 residues long. The ends lost 4 bases at V and 4 bases at J; junction bases unmatched: 4. The CDR3 nucleotides read TGTGCCAGCAGCTGGGACAGGGATCTCACCGGGGAGCTGTTTTTT. This codes for CASSWDRDLTGELFF.

This chain uses TRBV5-4 with TRBJ1-1; D is unclear. Per the germline V gene, CDR1 is SGHNT and CDR2 is YYREEE (reference sequence). The length of the CDR3 is 15 residues. Deletions cut 3 bases from V and 1 base from J, with 13 bases between. DNA of the CDR3: TGTGCCAGCAGCTGGGGTCGGCGGGGGAACACTGAAGCTTTCTTT. Protein product: CASSWGRRGNTEAFF.

V gene TRBV13 combines with J gene TRBJ2-2; 8 bases map to TRBD2. CDR1 PRHDT and CDR2 FYEKMQ come from the germline V gene (reference sequence). This CDR3 spans 18 amino acids. V dropped 1 base and J dropped 2; count of bases not matched to a gene: 9. CDR3 region: CASSLVRISGTNTGELFF. Written as DNA, the CDR3 is TGTGCCAGCAGCTTAGTTCGGATTAGCGGGACCAACACCGGGGAGCTGTTTTTT.